This is a list of T cell receptor beta chains from one sample in a study of long-term antiretroviral therapy in people with HIV. Using immunoSEQ multiplex PCR, the repertoire was profiled, and TCRdb retains in-frame clones only, with some absent. This sample has approximately 8,800 clones, with over 65% found just once. The starting material was unsorted PBMCs, obtained 0.6 years before starting antiretroviral therapy. The receptor source for this set is a man aged 40-50 years with HIV. Both conserved end residues are part of each CDR3. The D gene is left open where the match is weak. Not every row has a clone size; where given, it reads once, few, many or a size class.

D gene	clone size	V gene	J gene	CDR3 DNA	CDR3 protein
TRBD1	.	TRBV4-1	TRBJ2-7	TGCGCCAGCAGCCAAGCCTTGGGACAGTATCCCGGCGAGCAGTACTTC	CASSQALGQYPGEQYF
.	.	TRBV6-6	TRBJ1-5	TGTGCCAGCAGTTATACGGATCAGCCCCAGCATTTT	CASSYTDQPQHF
.	.	TRBV5-6	TRBJ1-4	TGTGCCAGCAGCTTGCCCCAAGAAAAACTGTTTTTT	CASSLPQEKLFF
.	.	TRBV5-6	TRBJ2-5	TGTGCCAGCAGCTCGGCCGGGACTCACTACCCGGAGGGAGAGACCCAGTACTTC	CASSSAGTHYPEGETQYF
.	.	TRBV18	TRBJ1-6	TGTGCCAGCTCACCACGCCAGAGCTCCTATAATTCACCCCTCCACTTT	CASSPRQSSYNSPLHF
.	.	TRBV7-8	TRBJ2-7	TGTGCCAGCAGCTTCACGGTTTCCGACGAGCAGTACTTC	CASSFTVSDEQYF
.	.	TRBV30	TRBJ1-1	TGTGCCTCTGCGAGGGGGATCACTGAAGCTTTCTTT	CASARGITEAFF
TRBD2	.	TRBV10-2	TRBJ2-7	TGCGCCAGCAGTGAGTCGAAACTAGCGGGGGACAATTACGAGCAGTACTTC	CASSESKLAGDNYEQYF
.	few	TRBV6-1	TRBJ1-1	TGTGCCAGCAGTGAAATGGATAACACTGAAGCTTTCTTT	CASSEMDNTEAFF
.	.	TRBV7-9	TRBJ2-7	TGTGCCAGCAGCCCCTGGACAGCCGCCTACGAGCAGTACTTC	CASSPWTAAYEQYF
.	.	TRBV13	TRBJ2-2	TGTGCCAGCAGCCCCCCCTACACCGGGGAGCTGTTTTTT	CASSPPYTGELFF
TRBD2	.	TRBV27	TRBJ2-7	TGTGCCAGCAGTTGGACTAGCATCCACGAGCAGTACTTC	CASSWTSIHEQYF
.	once	TRBV7-9	TRBJ1-2	TGTGCCAGCAGCTCCCTAGCGGGGGTGACGGGTGGCTACACCTTC	CASSSLAGVTGGYTF
TRBD1	.	TRBV4-1	TRBJ1-1	TGCGCCAGCAGCAATCCAGACAGGGGGGCCACTGAAGCTTTCTTT	CASSNPDRGATEAFF
TRBD2	.	TRBV9	TRBJ2-1	TGTGCCAGCAGCCCGAAAGGGCTAGCGGGGGGCTTCTACAATGAGCAGTTCTTC	CASSPKGLAGGFYNEQFF
.	.	TRBV11-2	TRBJ2-7	TGTGCCAGCAGCCACCAAAACGAGCAGTACTTC	CASSHQNEQYF
.	.	TRBV11-3	TRBJ1-6	TGTGCCAGCAGCTTAGAGGAACAGAGCAATAATTCACCCCTCCACTTT	CASSLEEQSNNSPLHF
.	.	TRBV30	TRBJ2-2	TGTGCCTGGGATGCCTCACAAGTGGGGGGCCGGGAGCTGTTTTTT	CAWDASQVGGRELFF
.	.	TRBV6-1	TRBJ1-5	TGTGCCAGCGGTACCACTCAGCCCCAGCATTTT	CASGTTQPQHF
.	.	TRBV7-9	TRBJ1-1	TGTGCCAGTCCTCCTCCATTCCAGGGGATCACTGAAGCTTTCTTT	CASPPPFQGITEAFF
.	.	TRBV5-1	TRBJ2-5	TGCGCCAGCAGCTTGGCCGGACAGCAAGAGACCCAGTACTTC	CASSLAGQQETQYF
.	.	TRBV11-3	TRBJ1-4	TGTGCCAGCAGCTTAAAACGTGGAGCGGGGTTTAATGAAAAACTGTTTTTT	CASSLKRGAGFNEKLFF
TRBD1	few	TRBV27	TRBJ1-1	TGTGCCAGCAGCCCAACTCAGGGGGCGGTCACTGAAGCTTTCTTT	CASSPTQGAVTEAFF
.	.	TRBV25-1	TRBJ1-1	TGTGCCAGCAGTGAAAACGAGGGGTGGACTGAAGCTTTCTTT	CASSENEGWTEAFF
.	once	TRBV4-2	TRBJ2-1	TGTGCCAGCAGCCAAGGGGAGGGGGGGCCTTCCTACAATGAGCAGTTCTTC	CASSQGEGGPSYNEQFF
TRBD1	.	TRBV7-3	TRBJ2-7	TGTGCCAGCAGCCTCGGACAGGGGGCCTACGAGCAGTACTTC	CASSLGQGAYEQYF
TRBD1	.	TRBV30	TRBJ1-2	TGTGCCTGGACCCTGGGGCAGGGGGATGGCTACACCTTC	CAWTLGQGDGYTF
.	.	TRBV6-5	TRBJ2-7	TGTGCCAGCAGTCGCCGGGAAGTATCCTACGAGCAGTACTTC	CASSRREVSYEQYF
.	.	TRBV19	TRBJ1-1	TGTGCCAGTAGTGGGAGGAGGGACGACACTGAAGCTTTCTTT	CASSGRRDDTEAFF
TRBD1	.	TRBV6-1	TRBJ2-2	TGTGCCAGCATGGGGGACAGAGGCACCGGGGAGCTGTTTTTT	CASMGDRGTGELFF
TRBD1	few	TRBV6-5	TRBJ1-2	TGTGCCAGCAGTTACTCCACAGGGGTTGGCTACACCTTC	CASSYSTGVGYTF
.	.	TRBV29-1	TRBJ2-1	TGCAGCGTTGAAGAGGGCGGTCCGGGGCAGTTCTTC	CSVEEGGPGQFF
.	.	TRBV7-3	TRBJ2-1	TGTGCCAGCAGCGCCCCGGGACTCGCTAATGAGCAGTTCTTC	CASSAPGLANEQFF
TRBD2	.	TRBV4-1	TRBJ2-5	TGCGCCAGCAGCCAATTGACTAGCGGGGGGTCGGGGCAAGAGACCCAGTACTTC	CASSQLTSGGSGQETQYF
TRBD1	.	TRBV27	TRBJ2-2	TGTGCCAGCGGGGTCAGGGGGCTGAACACCGGGGAGCTGTTTTTT	CASGVRGLNTGELFF
TRBD1	few	TRBV11-2	TRBJ2-2	TGTGCCAGCAGCTTAGGAACCTGGGACAGTTACACCGGGGAGCTGTTTTTT	CASSLGTWDSYTGELFF
.	.	TRBV6-5	TRBJ2-6	TGTGCCAGCAGTTCGACCCGGTCCGGGGCCAACGTCCTGACTTTC	CASSSTRSGANVLTF
TRBD1	.	TRBV7-8	TRBJ2-7	TGTGCCAGCAGCTTACAGGGGGCAGCCTACGAGCAGTACTTC	CASSLQGAAYEQYF